Below are 21 T cell receptor beta chains sequenced from a single sample in a study of OX40 agonist ivuxolimab in advanced cancers. Profiling relied on immunoSEQ multiplex PCR, and the TCRdb table lists in-frame clones only, not all of them. This sample has 40,000 to 50,000 clones; 88% occur once, and the top ten carry roughly three fifths. The sample consisted of CD4+ or CD8+ T cells sorted from blood, taken in a trial of the OX40 agonist ivuxolimab. The source of these receptors is an adult with an advanced solid tumor such as melanoma, head and neck, liver or kidney cancer.

The gene calls are TRBV6-5 and TRBJ1-4; unclear D gene. The CDR3 consists of 14 residues. Germline V CDR1 and CDR2: MNHEY, SVGAGI. Trimming stripped 2 bases from V and 0 bases from J, with 4 bases between. CDR3 DNA: TGTGCCAGCAGTTACGGGACAACTAATGAAAAACTGTTTTTT. Amino acid sequence: CASSYGTTNEKLFF.

This rearrangement joins TRBV27 to TRBJ2-5; 9 nucleotides agree with TRBD1. Trimming cost V 5 bases and J 4 bases; bases outside gene matches: 8. The CDR3 has 15 amino acids. From germline, CDR1 is MNHEY and CDR2 SMNVEV (reference sequence). The CDR3 spells CASSPGTGFGETQYF. The CDR3, as DNA: TGTGCCAGCAGTCCCGGGACAGGGTTTGGAGAGACCCAGTACTTC.

This chain uses TRBV21-1 with TRBJ2-5; whether TRBD2, the table's D call, matches the DNA was not checked. TRBV21-1 is labeled a pseudogene. The CDR3 is 22 residues long. The CDR3 DNA reads as TGTGCCAGCAGCAAAAATTTTTCGCCAGGACTAGCGGGGGGCATGCAGGGGGAGACCCAGTACTTC. This gives the protein CASSKNFSPGLAGGMQGETQYF.

The chain has TRBV29-1 and TRBJ2-1; 10 positions match TRBD1. With 8 bases clipped from V and 8 bases from J, the junction kept 9 bases outside the gene matches. Germline-derived CDR1 and CDR2 are SQVTM and ANQGSEA. This CDR3 has 13 amino acids. The CDR3 loop reads CSFRGQGVDEQFF. CDR3 nucleotides: TGCAGCTTCCGTGGACAGGGGGTTGATGAGCAGTTCTTC.

This chain connects TRBV2 to TRBJ1-2, with unresolved D. Trimming removed 2 bases at V and 6 bases at J, with 22 bases between. CDR1 is SNHLY and CDR2 is FYNNEI in the germline V gene. This CDR3 has 17 amino acids. The CDR3 region has the DNA TGTGCCAGCAGTGAATGGGTCACATCCCGGCAACCCAATGGCTACACCTTC. Its translation is CASSEWVTSRQPNGYTF.

The rearrangement uses TRBV6-6 and TRBJ1-5; D gene uncertain. This CDR3 spans 15 amino acids. The germline V gene encodes CDR1 MNHNY and CDR2 SVGAGI (reference sequence). Trimming took off 2 bases at V and 2 bases at J, with 10 bases between the two ends. The CDR3 bases are TGTGCCAGCAGTTACGCCGCAGGCCGCAATCAGCCCCAGCATTTT. It is translated as CASSYAAGRNQPQHF.

The chain links TRBV4-2 to TRBJ2-3; D is perhaps TRBD2 (7 bases). From germline, CDR1 is LGHNA and CDR2 YNFKEQ. V lost 0 bases to trimming and J lost 5 bases, with 15 bases between them. The CDR3 totals 16 residues. Here the CDR3 reads CASSQDLRGARDTQYF. In DNA, the CDR3 is TGTGCCAGCAGCCAAGATTTACGGGGGGCACGAGATACGCAGTATTTT.

The V gene is TRBV27, the J gene TRBJ1-1, with D hard to call. The V end was cut by 0 bases, the J end by 5 bases, with 10 bases between. Germline V lookup: CDR1 MNHEY, CDR2 SMNVEV (reference sequence). CDR3 length: 14 amino acids. DNA of the CDR3: TGTGCCAGCAGTTTATCCAACAAGCGGACTGAAGCTTTCTTT. Protein product: CASSLSNKRTEAFF.

The rearrangement uses TRBV7-6 and TRBJ2-3; D uncertain. Trimming cost V 1 base and J 2 bases, with 4 bases left between them. This CDR3 comprises 13 residues. Germline V gives CDR1 SGHVS, CDR2 FNYEAQ. CDR3 region: CASSLGPTDTQYF. Written as DNA, the CDR3 is TGTGCCAGCAGCTTAGGCCCCACAGATACGCAGTATTTT.

This chain uses TRBV5-8 with TRBJ1-1; perhaps TRBD1 as D (5 bases). This CDR3 spans 15 amino acids. The V end lost 4 bases, the J end lost 4 bases, and 17 bases lay between the germline ends. CDR1 is SGHTS, CDR2 YDEGEE, per germline. The CDR3 region has the DNA TGTGCCAGCAGCCCTTTAACAGGTAGTAGCACTGAAGCTTTCTTT. Protein: CASSPLTGSSTEAFF.

The genes are TRBV5-1 and TRBJ1-1, with D possibly TRBD1 on 6 matching bases. Trimming took off 4 bases at V and 0 bases at J, with 16 bases between the two ends. The germline CDR1 and CDR2 sequences are SGHRS and YFSETQ. CDR3 length: 16 amino acids. This CDR3 is CASSLGGSVLNTEAFF. CDR3 DNA sequence: TGCGCCAGCAGCCTGGGGGGCAGTGTCCTGAACACTGAAGCTTTCTTT.

The chain links TRBV30 to TRBJ2-7; 7 bases are shared with TRBD2. The CDR3 length is 13 residues. Trimming at V came to 3 bases and at J to 5 bases, leaving 7 bases not matched to a gene. Germline CDR1 GTSNPN, CDR2 SVGIG (reference sequence). The CDR3 sequence: CAWSGLVLHEQYF. The CDR3 DNA reads as TGTGCCTGGAGCGGACTAGTGCTCCACGAGCAGTACTTC.

The chain uses TRBV7-8 and TRBJ1-2; TRBD1 matches at 7 bases. The CDR3 sequence is 13 residues long. Trimming cost V 3 bases and J 6 bases; bases outside gene matches: 4. Germline-derived CDR1 and CDR2 are SGHVS and FQNEAQ. The chain's CDR3 is CASSLGQFNGYTF. The CDR3 DNA sequence: TGTGCCAGCAGCTTGGGACAGTTCAATGGCTACACCTTC.

The chain couples TRBV6-6 to TRBJ1-5; D is uncertain. The V and J ends lost 7 bases and 5 bases respectively, with 9 bases between them. The CDR3 consists of 12 residues. CDR1 and CDR2 (germline): MNHNY, SVGAGI (reference sequence). The CDR3 is CASKHLDQPQHF. CDR3 sequence (DNA): TGTGCCAGCAAACACCTAGATCAGCCCCAGCATTTT.

The chain recombines TRBV4-2 with TRBJ2-2; a possible D gene is TRBD2 (7 bases). The length of the CDR3 is 14 residues. V was trimmed by 7 bases and J by 3 bases, leaving 12 bases between them. Germline V gene sequence: CDR1 LGHNA, CDR2 YNFKEQ. The CDR3 sequence: CASKGGRDTGELFF. The CDR3 DNA is TGTGCCAGCAAGGGGGGGAGGGACACCGGGGAGCTGTTTTTT.

The V call is TRBV4-3, the J call TRBJ2-1; unclear D gene. This CDR3 is built from 13 residues. The germline V gene encodes CDR1 LGHNA and CDR2 YSLEER. V was clipped by 0 bases and J by 10 bases, with 10 bases between them. CDR3 sequence: CASSQDPFREQFF. CDR3 sequence (DNA): TGCGCCAGCAGCCAAGATCCTTTCCGGGAGCAGTTCTTC.

The gene calls are TRBV29-1 and TRBJ1-2, with a weak D call TRBD1 (5 bases). CDR1 SQVTM and CDR2 ANQGSEA come from the germline V gene. V lost 4 bases and J lost 6, with 12 bases in between. The CDR3 has 12 residues. This chain's CDR3 is CSVGEGRDGYTF. The CDR3 DNA reads as TGCAGCGTTGGGGAGGGGAGGGATGGCTACACCTTC.

The rearrangement uses TRBV14 and TRBJ2-7, with D possibly matching TRBD1 (6 bases). CDR1 and CDR2 from the germline V gene are SGHDN and FVKESK. CDR3 length equals 15 residues. V lost 4 bases, J lost 2 bases, and 15 bases lay in between. The CDR3 DNA reads TGTGCCAGCAGCCCCTCCCGGGACACCACCTACGAGCAGTACTTC. Protein: CASSPSRDTTYEQYF.

J is TRBJ2-1 and V is TRBV7-3, with D possibly TRBD2 on 7 matching bases. Trimming stripped 4 bases from V and 7 bases from J, with 11 bases between. Germline V CDR1 and CDR2: SGHTA, FQGTGA. CDR3 size: 13 residues. The DNA of the CDR3 is TGTGCCAGCAGCTGGGGAGGGGGTAATGAGCAGTTCTTC. It yields the protein CASSWGGGNEQFF.

The rearrangement links TRBV5-6 to TRBJ2-3; possibly TRBD2 for D (5 bases). The germline V gene encodes CDR1 SGHDT and CDR2 YYEEEE. Trimming cost V 1 base and J 3 bases, with 12 bases left between them. The CDR3 is 15 amino acids. Written as DNA, the CDR3 is TGTGCCAGCAGCTTGTACGGGATTAGTACAGATACGCAGTATTTT. Amino acid sequence: CASSLYGISTDTQYF.

The chain joins TRBV30 to TRBJ1-1, with D hard to call. Germline V CDR1 and CDR2: GTSNPN, SVGIG (reference sequence). This CDR3 spans 13 amino acids. The germline V and J ends were trimmed by 5 bases and 4 bases, with 14 bases remaining between them. The CDR3 region has the DNA TGTGCCTGGTCCGTCCAGGCGGGCACTGAAGCTTTCTTT. Encoded protein: CAWSVQAGTEAFF.